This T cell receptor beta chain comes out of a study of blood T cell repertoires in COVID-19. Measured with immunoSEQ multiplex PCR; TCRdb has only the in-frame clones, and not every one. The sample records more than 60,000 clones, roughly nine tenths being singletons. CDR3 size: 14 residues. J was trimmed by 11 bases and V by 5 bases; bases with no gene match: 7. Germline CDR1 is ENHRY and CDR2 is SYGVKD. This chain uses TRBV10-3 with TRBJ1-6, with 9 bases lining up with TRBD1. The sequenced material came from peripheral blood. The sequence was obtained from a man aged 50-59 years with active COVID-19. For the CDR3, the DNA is TGTGCCATCAGTACCGGGACAGGGATAACACCCCTCCACTTT. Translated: CAISTGTGITPLHF.